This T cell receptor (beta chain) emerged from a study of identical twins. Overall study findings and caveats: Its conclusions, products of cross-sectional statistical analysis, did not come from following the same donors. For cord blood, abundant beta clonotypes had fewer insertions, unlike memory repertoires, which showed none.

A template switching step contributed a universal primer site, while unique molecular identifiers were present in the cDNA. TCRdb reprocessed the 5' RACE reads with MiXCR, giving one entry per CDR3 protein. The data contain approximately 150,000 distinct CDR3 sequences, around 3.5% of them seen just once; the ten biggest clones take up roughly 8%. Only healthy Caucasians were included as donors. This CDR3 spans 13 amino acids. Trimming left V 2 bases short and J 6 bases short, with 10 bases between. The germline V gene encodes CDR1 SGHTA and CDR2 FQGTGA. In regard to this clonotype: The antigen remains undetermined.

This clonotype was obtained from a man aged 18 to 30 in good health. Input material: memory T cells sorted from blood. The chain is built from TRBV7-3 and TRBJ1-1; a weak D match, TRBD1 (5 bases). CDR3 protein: CASSLGGKAEAFF. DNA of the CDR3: TGTGCCAGCAGCTTAGGGGGGAAGGCTGAAGCTTTCTTT.